The T cell receptor (beta chain) described here comes from a study of blood T cells in healthy people across ages. Whole-study findings and limits: Strongly correlated with naive T cell percentage was TCR beta diversity. Across the age range, TCR beta diversity per million T cells fell in a roughly linear way.

Donors were systemically healthy Caucasian individuals from Russia aged 6 to 90 years. Per-sample PBMC isolation yielded at least 6.5 million cells. Then a second PCR, running about 6 to 11 cycles, was carried out with a sample-barcoded 5' primer and a J-beta primer mix. Using its own MiXCR run on the 5' RACE reads, TCRdb lists one record per CDR3 protein. The sample holds 380,000 or so distinct CDR3 sequences; over 45% are singletons and the top ten take 51%. The CDR3 extends over 12 amino acids. The V and J ends lost 1 base and 9 bases respectively, with 10 bases between them. CDR1 LGHDT and CDR2 YNNKEL come from the germline V gene (reference sequence). As for this clonotype: Its target is not known.

The sample comprised blood. This clonotype was obtained from a man between 60 and 70 years old in good health. The rearrangement joins TRBV3-1 to TRBJ2-7, with D uncertain. CDR3 residues: CASSQVDVGQYF. In DNA, the CDR3 is TGTGCCAGCAGCCAAGTTGACGTCGGGCAGTACTTC.